Each of the 19 T cell receptor beta chains below was sequenced from the same sample in a study of blood T cell repertoires in COVID-19. Produced via immunoSEQ multiplex PCR; TCRdb's table is partial and in-frame only. The repertoire holds 55,000 to 70,000 clones, with around 84% as singletons. What was sequenced was peripheral blood. These receptors came from a man in his 70s with acute or convalescent COVID-19.

In its sample, this clone was seen a few times. The CDR3, as DNA: TGTGCCAGCAGTGAACTAGGGAGTCGGACTGAAGCTTTCTTT. Protein product: CASSELGSRTEAFF. The V call is TRBV6-1, the J call TRBJ1-1; no reliable D call. The germline V and J ends were trimmed by 2 bases and 5 bases, with 12 bases remaining between them. This CDR3 comprises 14 residues. CDR1 and CDR2 (germline): MNHNS, SASEGT.

V usage is TRBV6-5 and J usage is TRBJ1-2; D uncertain. Germline V gene lookup returns CDR1 MNHEY and CDR2 SVGAGI. Trimming pared 10 bases from V and 6 bases from J, leaving 24 bases between. The CDR3 has 15 amino acids. This chain's CDR3 is CATASGKGADHGYTF. In DNA form, the CDR3 reads TGTGCCACTGCGTCGGGGAAAGGAGCTGACCATGGCTACACCTTC.

This clone was found once. The CDR3 loop is CASSSQENTEAFF. In DNA, the CDR3 is TGTGCCAGCAGCTCACAGGAGAACACTGAAGCTTTCTTT. This chain links TRBV7-9 with TRBJ1-1, with D tentatively TRBD1 (5 bases). V was shortened by 4 bases and J by 1 base, with 7 bases between the two germline ends. The CDR3 totals 13 residues. Germline CDR1 and CDR2: SEHNR and FQNEAQ (reference sequence).

CDR3 bases: TGTGCCAGTAGTACGGGGAACGGTGAAGCTTTCTTT. It specifies CASSTGNGEAFF. V gene TRBV19 combines with J gene TRBJ1-1, with D hard to call. The V and J ends lost 4 bases and 7 bases respectively, with 10 bases between them. CDR3 length: 12 amino acids. Germline-derived CDR1 and CDR2 are LNHDA and SQIVND (reference sequence).

V usage is TRBV5-1 and J usage is TRBJ2-2; 9 nucleotides match TRBD1. The CDR3 extends over 15 amino acids. Germline CDR1 reads SGHRS; CDR2 reads YFSETQ. J lost 4 bases, V lost 4 bases, and 5 bases had no gene match. CDR3 region: CASSQMTGGTGELFF. The CDR3 nucleotides read TGCGCCAGCAGCCAGATGACAGGGGGCACCGGGGAGCTGTTTTTT.

The chain links TRBV6-1 to TRBJ1-1; 9 bases agree with TRBD1. CDR3 length: 16 residues. V shed 3 bases and J 7 bases; nucleotides not matched to a gene: 12. Germline V gene data show CDR1 as MNHNS and CDR2 as SASEGT. The CDR3 loop is CASSDPLGQGPNEAFF. The CDR3 bases are TGTGCCAGCAGTGACCCGTTGGGACAGGGTCCCAATGAAGCTTTCTTT.

J is TRBJ2-7 and V is TRBV7-9, with 8 bases identical to TRBD1. V trimming: 1 base; J trimming: 3 bases; junction bases outside the gene matches: 8. The CDR3 runs to 16 residues. The germline V gene encodes CDR1 SEHNR and CDR2 FQNEAQ (reference sequence). The chain's CDR3 is CASSLVERTGSYEQYF. CDR3 DNA sequence: TGTGCCAGCAGCTTAGTCGAACGGACAGGGAGCTACGAGCAGTACTTC.

V is TRBV9 and J is TRBJ2-3, with TRBD2 identical over 14 bases. V gave up 3 bases and J gave up 8 bases; unmatched junction bases: 8. This CDR3 has 16 residues. Germline CDR1 reads SGDLS; CDR2 reads YYNGEE. The chain's CDR3 is CASSGTGTSGRGTQYF. The CDR3, as DNA: TGTGCCAGCAGCGGAACCGGGACTAGCGGGAGAGGTACGCAGTATTTT.

The chain has TRBV5-1 and TRBJ2-5; a possible D gene is TRBD2 (5 bases). Deletions cut 4 bases from V and 5 bases from J, with 15 bases between. The CDR3 is made up of 14 amino acids. CDR1 is SGHRS and CDR2 is YFSETQ in the germline V gene. The CDR3: CASSARTLSETQYF. CDR3 DNA sequence: TGCGCCAGCAGCGCCAGGACTCTGTCGGAGACCCAGTACTTC. Supplemented by reference TRBV5-1 and TRBJ2-5, the full variable domain reads KAGVTQTPRYLIKTRGQQVTLSCSPISGHRSVSWYQQTPGQGLQFLFEYFSETQRNKGNFPGRFSGRQFSNSRSEMNVSTLELGDSALYLCASSARTLSETQYFGPGTRLLVL.

The chain links TRBV19 to TRBJ2-5, with D possibly matching TRBD2 (6 bases). Looked up from germline, CDR1 is LNHDA and CDR2 is SQIVND (reference sequence). V lost 7 bases to trimming and J lost 5 bases, with 14 bases between them. This CDR3 is built from 13 residues. The CDR3 sequence is CASTPGGVETQYF. The CDR3 bases are TGTGCCAGTACACCCGGGGGTGTGGAGACCCAGTACTTC.

The chain links TRBV28 to TRBJ1-2; TRBD1 agrees at 7 bases. Germline values: CDR1 MDHEN, CDR2 SYDVKM. The CDR3 is 15 amino acids. V was clipped by 5 bases and J by 8 bases; unmatched bases: 14. The CDR3 is CASSTGKTGFIGYTF. The CDR3 DNA follows: TGTGCCAGCAGTACCGGAAAGACAGGGTTTATAGGCTACACCTTC.

The chain links TRBV27 to TRBJ1-6; D uncertain. V dropped 4 bases and J dropped 13 bases, with 14 bases sitting between them. Germline V CDR1 and CDR2: MNHEY, SMNVEV (reference sequence). This CDR3 is built from 13 residues. The CDR3 sequence is CASSSPGTQPLHF. In DNA, the CDR3 is TGTGCCAGCAGTTCCCCAGGTACCCAGCCCCTCCACTTT.

The chain links TRBV27 to TRBJ2-3, with D tentatively TRBD2 (5 bases). CDR1 and CDR2 from the germline V gene are MNHEY and SMNVEV (reference sequence). The CDR3 totals 15 residues. V shed 6 bases and J shed 8 bases, with 21 bases lying between them. As DNA, the CDR3 is TGTGCCAGCAGACCCGTTACCTTGCTAGCTGGTACGCAGTATTTT. It translates to CASRPVTLLAGTQYF.

The rearrangement uses TRBV24-1 and TRBJ2-4; TRBD1 matches 9 bases. The V and J ends lost 3 bases and 7 bases, in that order; junction bases with no gene match: 6. The CDR3 has 15 residues. CDR1 is KGHDR and CDR2 is SFDVKD in the germline V gene. CDR3 nucleotide sequence: TGTGCCACCAGTGATGCGACCGGGACAGGGAACATTCAGTACTTC. It specifies CATSDATGTGNIQYF.

This chain joins TRBV9 and TRBJ2-5, with D possibly matching TRBD1 (6 bases). Trimming shortened V by 3 bases and J by 4 bases, and 16 bases separated the two germline ends. The CDR3 is made up of 15 amino acids. Germline CDR1 reads SGDLS; CDR2 reads YYNGEE. The CDR3 bases are TGTGCCAGCAGCGCAATACCCACAGGGAGAGAGACCCAGTACTTC. This translates into CASSAIPTGRETQYF. The whole variable domain, remainder taken from reference TRBV9 and TRBJ2-5, is DSGVTQTPKHLITATGQRVTLRCSPRSGDLSVYWYQQSLDQGLQFLIQYYNGEERAKGNILERFSAQQFPDLHSELNLSSLELGDSALYFCASSAIPTGRETQYFGPGTRLLVL.

The chain uses TRBV28 and TRBJ1-1; TRBD1 aligns across 8 bases. The V segment lost 4 bases and the J segment 3 bases; nucleotides outside the gene matches: 7. Per germline, CDR1 MDHEN and CDR2 SYDVKM. The CDR3 length is 15 residues. This CDR3 is CASSSSAGGYTEAFF. The DNA for the CDR3 is TGTGCCAGCAGTTCATCGGCAGGGGGCTACACTGAAGCTTTCTTT.

The sample holds a few counts of this clone. The V call is TRBV3-1 (or the pseudogene TRBV3-2), the J call TRBJ2-7; 11 bases align to TRBD2. With 5 bases clipped from V and 6 bases from J, the junction kept 3 bases outside the gene matches. CDR1 and CDR2 (germline): LGHDT, YNNKEL (reference sequence). This CDR3 comprises 13 residues. CDR3 nucleotide sequence: TGTGCCAGCAGCGGGACTAGCGGACTCGAGCAGTACTTC. This codes for CASSGTSGLEQYF.

The J gene is TRBJ1-2, the V gene TRBV29-1, with D hard to call. Germline CDR1 reads SQVTM; CDR2 reads ANQGSEA. Between the trimmed V and J ends, which lost 4 bases and 8 bases, there was a span of 14 bases. The CDR3 has 12 amino acids. CDR3 DNA sequence: TGCAGCGTTGGCGGTAGTTCGGGAGGCTACACCTTC. Translated: CSVGGSSGGYTF.

The chain uses TRBV6-5 and TRBJ2-3; perhaps TRBD2 as D (5 bases). CDR3 length: 14 amino acids. Per germline, CDR1 MNHEY and CDR2 SVGAGI. With 5 bases removed from V and 0 bases from J, the gap between germline ends came to 9 bases. CDR3 sequence reads: CASSRTLSTDTQYF. For the CDR3, the DNA is TGTGCCAGCAGTCGGACTCTGAGCACAGATACGCAGTATTTT.